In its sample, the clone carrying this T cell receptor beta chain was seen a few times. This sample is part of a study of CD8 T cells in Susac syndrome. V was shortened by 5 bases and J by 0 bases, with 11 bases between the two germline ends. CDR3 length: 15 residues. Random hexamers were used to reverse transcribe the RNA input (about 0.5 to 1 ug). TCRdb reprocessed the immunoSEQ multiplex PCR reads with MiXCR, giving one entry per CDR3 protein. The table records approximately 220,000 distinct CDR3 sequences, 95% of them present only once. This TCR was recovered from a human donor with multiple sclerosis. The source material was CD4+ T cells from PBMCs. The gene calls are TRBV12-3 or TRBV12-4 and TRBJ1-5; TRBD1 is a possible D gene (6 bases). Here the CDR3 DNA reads TGTGCCAGCAGTCCGACAGGTGTTAGCAATCAGCCCCAGCATTTT. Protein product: CASSPTGVSNQPQHF.